This T cell receptor beta chain was profiled in a study of shared clonotypes between healthy human individuals. Study details: Researchers drew samples from two women and a few men aged 18 to 49.

Clones were read by immunoSEQ multiplex PCR, and TCRdb kept only the in-frame ones, dropping some. The sample lists about 1 million clones, about 75% occurring once. This CDR3 is 15 amino acids long. Trimming took 0 bases from V and 7 from J, leaving 13 bases between them. The V gene's germline CDR1 is SNHLY and CDR2 FYNNEI. This chain links TRBV2 with TRBJ2-4, with D tentatively TRBD1 or TRBD2 (5 bases each). Sample: memory CD4+ T cells sorted from blood. The subset: CD45RA-negative fraction. The sequence was obtained from a young man in good health. Here the CDR3 reads CASSEATWDANIQYF. The CDR3 DNA follows: TGTGCCAGCAGTGAAGCAACGTGGGACGCCAACATTCAGTACTTC.